This TCR beta chain was profiled in a study of T cell responses to AZD1222 COVID-19 vaccine. The trim removed 0 bases at V and 5 bases at J, leaving 9 bases unmatched. Germline loops: CDR1 SGHNT, CDR2 YYREEE (reference sequence). The CDR3 runs 16 residues. With regard to this clone: What it binds is unknown.

The table came from immunoSEQ multiplex PCR; TCRdb's copy has only in-frame clones and leaves some out. The sample yields around 120,000 clones, around 88% seen once. Study-wide results and caveats: There were repertoire samples only from the period after the peak T cell response. There were mostly white British donors and more females than males, and clonal diversity was possibly underestimated. An increase in Spike-specific TCR breadth and depth was observed after two AZD1222 doses.

V is TRBV5-4 and J is TRBJ1-1; 8 bases line up with TRBD1. The sample in question was peripheral blood, obtained on day 0 of MenACWY control vaccination. This receptor was taken from an adult in good health. CDR3 nucleotides: TGTGCCAGCAGCTTGGCCGCGCGACAGGGGAGGACTGAAGCTTTCTTT. Translated: CASSLAARQGRTEAFF. The full variable domain, its missing parts supplied by reference TRBV5-4 and TRBJ1-1, is ETGVTQSPTHLIKTRGQQVTLRCSSQSGHNTVSWYQQALGQGPQFIFQYYREEENGRGNFPPRFSGLQFPNYSSELNVNALELDDSALYLCASSLAARQGRTEAFFGQGTRLTVV.